A single sample gave rise to the 24 T cell receptor beta chains below, sequenced in a study of regulatory T cells in long-lasting Graves disease. Time point defined: newly diagnosed GD, antithyroid drugs for less than 3 months. After RNA was extracted from PBMCs, the TCR library was made from it. iRepertoire HTBI primers and Arm-PCR of CDR3 regions built TCR beta libraries. Each CDR3 protein gets one entry after TCRdb re-called the multiplex PCR reads with MiXCR. Of 200,000 to 250,000 distinct CDR3 sequences listed, roughly 18% were seen once; the top ten hold approximately 24%. Specimen: peripheral blood mononuclear cells (PBMCs), collected at new diagnosis, from a patient treated with antithyroid drugs. The receptor set was obtained from a female donor with Graves disease.

V usage is TRBV11-2 and J usage is TRBJ2-1, with unresolved D. The V gene lost 1 base and the J gene lost 8 bases, with 9 bases spanning the gap. Germline CDR1 reads SGHAT; CDR2 reads FQNNGV. The CDR3 contains 13 residues. The CDR3 loop is CASSLGAVDEQFF. DNA for the CDR3: TGTGCCAGCAGCTTAGGGGCAGTCGATGAGCAGTTCTTC.

V gene TRBV27 combines with J gene TRBJ2-7, with 7 bases fitting TRBD2. V was pared by 3 bases and J by 3 bases, with 14 bases of the junction left unmatched. Germline assignment: CDR1 MNHEY and CDR2 SMNVEV (reference sequence). The CDR3 is made up of 17 amino acids. CDR3 in DNA: TGTGCCAGCAGTTTGGCCAGGGAGCGGGAATTCTACTACGAGCAGTACTTC. Protein sequence: CASSLAREREFYYEQYF.

This clonotype was recorded many times. The chain couples TRBV29-1 to TRBJ2-5; 9 positions agree with TRBD1. The trim removed 3 bases at V and 1 base at J, leaving 6 bases unmatched. Germline V gene sequence: CDR1 SQVTM, CDR2 ANQGSEA. This CDR3 has 15 residues. The CDR3 nucleotides read TGCAGCGTTGAGGGGAGGGACAGGGTCCAAGAGACCCAGTACTTC. This sequence encodes CSVEGRDRVQETQYF.

This clonotype was counted a few times. The chain couples TRBV25-1 to TRBJ2-5; a weak D match, TRBD1 (6 bases). Per the germline V gene, CDR1 is MGHDK and CDR2 is SYGVNS. The CDR3 spans 14 residues. Trimming took 3 bases from V and 4 from J, leaving 12 bases between them. The CDR3 loop is CASSDLTGLETQYF. CDR3 sequence (DNA): TGTGCCAGCAGTGATCTTACAGGGTTAGAGACCCAGTACTTC.

V gene TRBV2 combines with J gene TRBJ1-5, with D unresolved. Germline CDR1 and CDR2: SNHLY and FYNNEI. The CDR3 length is 16 residues. Trimming removed 6 bases at V and 0 bases at J, with 15 bases between. CDR3 DNA: TGTGCCAGCAGGCTGGACGAGGTATATAGCAATCAGCCCCAGCATTTT. This translates into CASRLDEVYSNQPQHF.

This sequence joins TRBV28 and TRBJ2-1; the match to TRBD2 covers 14 bases. This CDR3 has 16 residues. Per germline, CDR1 MDHEN and CDR2 SYDVKM. Germline trimming cut 5 bases from V and 7 bases from J; bases unmatched to any gene: 7. CDR3 sequence: CASSAGTSGSGNEQFF. The CDR3 nucleotides are TGTGCCAGCAGTGCCGGGACTAGCGGGAGCGGGAATGAGCAGTTCTTC.

This clonotype was recorded many times. The chain couples TRBV14 to TRBJ1-2; unclear D gene. Germline lookup yields CDR1 SGHDN and CDR2 FVKESK. The CDR3 covers 12 residues. Trimming left V 0 bases short and J 5 bases short, with 4 bases between. The CDR3 is CASSQELYGYTF. The CDR3 region has the DNA TGTGCCAGCAGCCAAGAACTGTATGGCTACACCTTC.

This clonotype was seen repeatedly, ten times or more. This sequence joins TRBV7-3 and TRBJ2-1; D uncertain. This CDR3 is 15 amino acids long. The V gene lost 2 bases and the J gene lost 0 bases, with 8 bases spanning the gap. Germline loops: CDR1 SGHTA, CDR2 FQGTGA. The CDR3 spells CASSLGVPSYNEQFF. The CDR3 bases are TGTGCCAGCAGCTTAGGGGTGCCCTCCTACAATGAGCAGTTCTTC.

This clonotype was detected only a few times. The V call is TRBV15, the J call TRBJ1-2, with unresolved D. CDR1 is LNHNV and CDR2 is YYDKDF in the germline V gene (reference sequence). Trimming cost V 1 base and J 3 bases, with 21 bases left between them. This CDR3 contains 18 residues. The CDR3, as DNA: TGTGCCACCAGCAGAGGGCTGGGAACGGGAGGGAGTGACTATGGCTACACCTTC. Translating it yields CATSRGLGTGGSDYGYTF.

This clonotype was counted many times. The V call is TRBV20-1, the J call TRBJ2-1; 11 nucleotides align to TRBD2. CDR3 length equals 17 residues. V lost 1 base to trimming and J lost 3 bases; unmatched junction nucleotides: 8. Germline V gene sequence: CDR1 DFQATT, CDR2 SNEGSKA (reference sequence). In DNA form, the CDR3 reads TGCAGTGCTAGAGGGCTAGCGGGAGGCCCGGGCTACAATGAGCAGTTCTTC. The encoded protein is CSARGLAGGPGYNEQFF.

This clonotype was counted many times. The chain carries TRBV14 and TRBJ1-1; D unclear. In germline, CDR1 is SGHDN, CDR2 FVKESK. This CDR3 has 13 residues. Trimming cost V 3 bases and J 3 bases, with 8 bases left between them. The CDR3 loop is CASSHSKYTEAFF. CDR3 nucleotide sequence: TGTGCCAGCAGCCACTCCAAGTACACTGAAGCTTTCTTT.

This clonotype appeared many times. The rearrangement uses TRBV20-1 and TRBJ2-3, with TRBD2 as a possible D gene (5 bases). V was pared by 6 bases and J by 2 bases, with 12 bases between. Germline CDR1 reads DFQATT; CDR2 reads SNEGSKA (reference sequence). The CDR3 length is 13 residues. The CDR3 loop reads CSATKRITDTQYF. The CDR3 DNA reads TGCAGTGCCACGAAGCGGATCACAGATACGCAGTATTTT.

This clonotype was seen a few times. The chain carries TRBV19 and TRBJ1-1; D uncertain. Germline lookup yields CDR1 LNHDA and CDR2 SQIVND (reference sequence). V gave up 5 bases and J gave up 5 bases, with 18 bases separating them. This CDR3 is 15 amino acids long. This chain's CDR3 is CASSPLMGAGTEAFF. CDR3 DNA: TGTGCCAGTAGTCCCCTTATGGGCGCGGGGACTGAAGCTTTCTTT.

This clonotype was seen only a few times. The V gene is TRBV24-1, the J gene TRBJ2-3; TRBD1 matches 10 bases. The CDR3 runs to 16 residues. V shed 3 bases and J 3 bases; nucleotides not matched to a gene: 5. Germline lookup yields CDR1 KGHDR and CDR2 SFDVKD. This chain's CDR3 is CATSDTGTGATDTQYF. The CDR3 coding sequence is TGTGCCACCAGTGATACCGGGACAGGGGCTACAGATACGCAGTATTTT.

There are many counts of this clonotype. This sequence joins TRBV19 and TRBJ1-2; no reliable D call. CDR3 length: 13 residues. Trimming removed 3 bases at V and 1 base at J, with 6 bases between. Germline CDR1 reads LNHDA; CDR2 reads SQIVND (reference sequence). This CDR3 reads CASSIWGNYGYTF. The CDR3 coding sequence is TGTGCCAGTAGTATCTGGGGTAACTATGGCTACACCTTC. Based on the CDR3 plus reference TRBV19 and TRBJ1-2, the full variable domain is DGGITQSPKYLFRKEGQNVTLSCEQNLNHDAMYWYRQDPGQGLRLIYYSQIVNDFQKGDIAEGYSVSREKKESFPLTVTSAQKNPTAFYLCASSIWGNYGYTFGSGTRLTVV.

This clonotype was seen repeatedly, ten times or more. This chain joins TRBV28 and TRBJ1-4, with D unresolved. Trimming took 10 bases from V and 1 from J, leaving 7 bases between them. Germline V lookup: CDR1 MDHEN, CDR2 SYDVKM. The CDR3 spans 12 residues. DNA of the CDR3: TGTGCCATACTCGGAACTAATGAAAAACTGTTTTTT. Amino acid sequence: CAILGTNEKLFF. Looking up the rest from reference TRBV28 and TRBJ1-4 gives the full variable domain: DVKVTQSSRYLVKRTGEKVFLECVQDMDHENMFWYRQDPGLGLRLIYFSYDVKMKEKGDIPEGYSVSREKKERFSLILESASTNQTSMYLCAILGTNEKLFFGSGTQLSVL.

This clonotype was detected many times. This CDR3 reads CASSSPRGGLTEAFF. For the CDR3, the DNA is TGTGCCAGCAGCTCGCCTAGGGGGGGGCTCACTGAAGCTTTCTTT. The rearrangement joins TRBV7-2 to TRBJ1-1, with a weak D call TRBD1 (6 bases). The germline gives CDR1 SGHTA, CDR2 FQGNSA. The CDR3 loop spans 15 amino acids. Trimming removed 4 bases at V and 4 bases at J, with 16 bases between.

Many counts were recorded for this clonotype. This chain connects TRBV19 to TRBJ2-1; 12 nucleotides match TRBD2. This CDR3 is 16 amino acids long. Germline loops: CDR1 LNHDA, CDR2 SQIVND (reference sequence). The V gene end was trimmed by 4 bases and the J gene end by 0 bases; junction bases not matched to a gene: 1. CDR3 DNA: TGTGCCAGTAGTAGGACTAGCGGGGACTCCTACAATGAGCAGTTCTTC. It translates to CASSRTSGDSYNEQFF.

In its sample, this clonotype was seen many times. The gene calls are TRBV20-1 and TRBJ2-2; TRBD2 agrees at 11 bases. V was clipped by 0 bases and J by 4 bases; unmatched bases: 4. The CDR3 has 16 residues. Germline V CDR1 and CDR2: DFQATT, SNEGSKA (reference sequence). The CDR3 spells CSARDGLAGTTGELFF. CDR3 in DNA: TGCAGTGCTAGAGATGGACTAGCGGGCACCACCGGGGAGCTGTTTTTT.

On this clonotype: Being one base from a much bigger clone, this may be a read error. The V and J genes are TRBV2 and TRBJ2-7, with D possibly TRBD1 on 5 matching bases. Germline lookup yields CDR1 SNHLY and CDR2 FYNNEI. The V and J ends lost 5 bases and 6 bases respectively, with 14 bases between them. The CDR3 is 13 amino acids. CDR3 sequence (DNA): TGTGCCAGCAGTCGCGACAGATACTGCGAGCAGTACTTC. Amino acid sequence: CASSRDRYCEQYF.

The V gene is TRBV19, the J gene TRBJ2-1, with 8 bases lining up with TRBD2. The CDR3 contains 15 residues. Germline-derived CDR1 and CDR2 are LNHDA and SQIVND (reference sequence). Unmatched junction bases numbered 7, after V lost 9 bases and J lost 0 bases. The CDR3 is CASTLSGSSYNEQFF. In nucleotides, the CDR3 is TGTGCCAGCACCCTCAGCGGGAGCTCCTACAATGAGCAGTTCTTC. Based on the CDR3 plus reference TRBV19 and TRBJ2-1, the full variable domain is DGGITQSPKYLFRKEGQNVTLSCEQNLNHDAMYWYRQDPGQGLRLIYYSQIVNDFQKGDIAEGYSVSREKKESFPLTVTSAQKNPTAFYLCASTLSGSSYNEQFFGPGTRLTVL.

This clonotype has just a few counts. This may come from a read error, since a much larger clone is one base off. V gene TRBV7-3 combines with J gene TRBJ2-1, with TRBD1 as a possible D gene (7 bases). Germline V CDR1 and CDR2: SGHTA, FQGTGA. The CDR3 has 13 amino acids. CDR3 sequence reads: CASSLTGGGGKLF. DNA for the CDR3: TGTGCCAGCAGCTTAACAGGGGGCGGAGGGAAGCTCTTC.

This clonotype was seen repeatedly, ten times or more. The gene calls are TRBV6-2 or TRBV6-3 and TRBJ2-3; D is unclear. The V gene lost 5 bases and the J gene lost 6 bases, with 9 bases spanning the gap. Germline V gene data show CDR1 as MNHEY and CDR2 as SVGEGT. The CDR3 covers 12 residues. In DNA form, the CDR3 reads TGTGCCAGCAGTCAAACTAAGGATACGCAGTATTTT. This codes for CASSQTKDTQYF.

The CDR3 protein is CASSPPQTQNIQYF. In DNA form, the CDR3 reads TGTGCCAGCTCACCACCGCAGACCCAAAACATTCAGTACTTC. The chain links TRBV18 to TRBJ2-4; no clear D. V gave up 0 bases and J gave up 5 bases, with 8 bases separating them. Germline V gene lookup returns CDR1 KGHSH and CDR2 LQKENI. This CDR3 has 14 residues.